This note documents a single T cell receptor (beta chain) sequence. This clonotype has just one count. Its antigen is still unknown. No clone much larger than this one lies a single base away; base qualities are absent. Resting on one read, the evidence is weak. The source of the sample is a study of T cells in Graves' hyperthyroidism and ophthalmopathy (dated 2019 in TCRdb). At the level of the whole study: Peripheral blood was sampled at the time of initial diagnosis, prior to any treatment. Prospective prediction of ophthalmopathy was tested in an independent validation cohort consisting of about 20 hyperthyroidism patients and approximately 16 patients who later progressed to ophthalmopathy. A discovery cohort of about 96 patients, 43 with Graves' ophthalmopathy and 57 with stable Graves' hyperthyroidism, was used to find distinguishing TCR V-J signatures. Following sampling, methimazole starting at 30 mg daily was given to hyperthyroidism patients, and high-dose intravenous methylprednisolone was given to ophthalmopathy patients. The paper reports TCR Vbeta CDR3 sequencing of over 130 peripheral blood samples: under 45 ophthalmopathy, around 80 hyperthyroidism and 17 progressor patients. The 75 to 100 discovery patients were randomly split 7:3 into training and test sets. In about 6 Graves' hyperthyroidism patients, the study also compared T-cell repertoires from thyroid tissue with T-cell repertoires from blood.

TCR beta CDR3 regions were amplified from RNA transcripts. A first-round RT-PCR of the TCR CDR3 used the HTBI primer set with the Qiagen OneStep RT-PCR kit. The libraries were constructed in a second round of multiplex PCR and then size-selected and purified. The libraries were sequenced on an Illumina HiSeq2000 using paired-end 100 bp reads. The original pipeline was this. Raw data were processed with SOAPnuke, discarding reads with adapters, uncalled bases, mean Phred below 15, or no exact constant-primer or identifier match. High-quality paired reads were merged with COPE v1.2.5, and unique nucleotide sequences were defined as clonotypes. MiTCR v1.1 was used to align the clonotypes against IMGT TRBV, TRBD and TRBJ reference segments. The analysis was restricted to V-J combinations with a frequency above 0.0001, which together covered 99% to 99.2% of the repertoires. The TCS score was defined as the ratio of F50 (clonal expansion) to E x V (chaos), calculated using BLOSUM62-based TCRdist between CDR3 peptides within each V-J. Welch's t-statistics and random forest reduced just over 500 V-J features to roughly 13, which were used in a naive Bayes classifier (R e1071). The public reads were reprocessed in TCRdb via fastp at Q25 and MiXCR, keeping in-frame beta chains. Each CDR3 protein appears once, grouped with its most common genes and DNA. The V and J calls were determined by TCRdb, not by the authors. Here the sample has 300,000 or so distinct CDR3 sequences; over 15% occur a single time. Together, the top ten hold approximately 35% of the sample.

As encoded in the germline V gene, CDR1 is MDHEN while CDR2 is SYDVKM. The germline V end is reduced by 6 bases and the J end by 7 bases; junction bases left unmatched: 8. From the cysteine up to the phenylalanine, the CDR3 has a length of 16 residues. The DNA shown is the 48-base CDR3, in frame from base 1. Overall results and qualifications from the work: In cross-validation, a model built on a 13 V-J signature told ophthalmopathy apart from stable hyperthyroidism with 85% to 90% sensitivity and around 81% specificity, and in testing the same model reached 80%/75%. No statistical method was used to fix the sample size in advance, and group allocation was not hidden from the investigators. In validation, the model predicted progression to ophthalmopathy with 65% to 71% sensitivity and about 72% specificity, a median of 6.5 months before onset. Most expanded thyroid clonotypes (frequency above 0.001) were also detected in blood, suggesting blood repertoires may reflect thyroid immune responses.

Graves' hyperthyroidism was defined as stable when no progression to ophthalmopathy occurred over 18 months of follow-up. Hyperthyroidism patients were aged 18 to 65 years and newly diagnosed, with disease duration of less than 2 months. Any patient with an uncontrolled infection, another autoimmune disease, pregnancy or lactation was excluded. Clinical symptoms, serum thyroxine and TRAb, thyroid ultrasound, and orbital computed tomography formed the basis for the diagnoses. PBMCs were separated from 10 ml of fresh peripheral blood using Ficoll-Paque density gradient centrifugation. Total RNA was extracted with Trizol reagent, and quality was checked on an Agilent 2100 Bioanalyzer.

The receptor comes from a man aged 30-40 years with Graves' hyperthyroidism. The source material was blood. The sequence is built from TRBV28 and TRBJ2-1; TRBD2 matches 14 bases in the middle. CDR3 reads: CASRATGLAGGNEQFF. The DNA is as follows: TGTGCCAGCAGGGCCACCGGACTAGCGGGAGGTAATGAGCAGTTCTTC.